This T cell receptor (beta chain) came from a study of cytomegalovirus exposure and HLA in healthy donors. Background on the study: Some 87 million unique TCRs from HLA-typed donors were held in an early release of data. Among over 350 genotyped donors, more than 65% fell in the Caucasian-associated ancestry cluster.

PCR involved 60 Vbeta and 13 Jbeta primers. Data came from immunoSEQ multiplex PCR; TCRdb stores just in-frame clones and leaves some out. The sample data list tens of thousands of clones. Germline V lookup: CDR1 MNHEY, CDR2 SVGAGI. The CDR3 totals 14 residues. V was shortened by 0 bases and J by 5 bases, with 10 bases between the two germline ends. The sample consisted of PBMCs. The J gene is TRBJ1-2, the V gene TRBV6-5, with D perhaps matching TRBD1 (5 bases). This TCR was sampled from a female donor in good health and CMV-seropositive. The CDR3 DNA reads as TGTGCCAGCAGTTACTCGGGACTACAATATGGCTACACCTTC. Encoded protein: CASSYSGLQYGYTF.